Sequencing of this TCR beta chain was carried out in a study of response to subunit inactivated influenza vaccine. Using its own MiXCR run on the RT-PCR reads, TCRdb lists one record per CDR3 protein. The data contain about 650,000 distinct CDR3 sequences, around 15% of them seen just once; the ten biggest clones take up 7.6%. In its sample, this clonotype was seen many times. The CDR3 spans 14 residues. Germline assignment: CDR1 ENHRY and CDR2 SYGVKD. V was clipped by 3 bases and J by 3 bases, with 12 bases between them. The rearrangement joins TRBV10-3 to TRBJ2-7; no definite D call. The sequenced sample was PBMCs from blood, obtained approximately 15 days before vaccination. This receptor was obtained from a man aged 50-59 years who received an inactivated influenza vaccine. This CDR3 reads CAISDWTDDYEQYF. The DNA of the CDR3 is TGTGCCATCAGTGACTGGACCGATGACTACGAGCAGTACTTC.